This entry is about one T cell receptor (beta chain). This sample is drawn from a study of T cell changes during pregnancy in multiple sclerosis. The V end lost 3 bases, the J end lost 1 base, and 10 bases lay between the germline ends. CDR3 size: 13 residues. Germline CDR1 is SQVTM and CDR2 is ANQGSEA. TCRdb's table, derived via immunoSEQ multiplex PCR, lists solely in-frame clones and lacks some. The sample includes about 59,000 clones, roughly 90% of them seen just once. The origin of this receptor is a female donor in good health, enrolled as a control in a pregnancy study. The sample consisted of peripheral blood, taken in the third trimester of pregnancy. The chain joins TRBV29-1 to TRBJ2-7; D may be TRBD2 (6 bases). The CDR3 is CSVDGGDSYEQYF. The DNA for the CDR3 is TGCAGCGTTGACGGCGGGGATTCCTACGAGCAGTACTTC.